The sample holds many counts of the clone carrying this T cell receptor (beta chain). The data were taken from a study of CD8+CD57+ T cells in acquired aplastic anemia. CDR3 length: 16 amino acids. In germline, CDR1 is SGHRS, CDR2 YFSETQ. Between the trimmed V and J ends, which lost 3 bases and 0 bases, there was a span of 15 bases. The template used for profiling TCR beta VDJ and CDR3 was genomic DNA. One entry per CDR3 protein, called by TCRdb with MiXCR from the reads. The table lists a few hundred thousand distinct CDR3 sequences, approximately 51% of them singletons. It was patients with CD8+CD57+ cell expansion by flow cytometry who were chosen for sequencing.

The chain carries TRBV5-1 and TRBJ1-1; a weak D match, TRBD1 (6 bases). The clonotype originates from a human donor with aplastic anemia. The sequencing sample was made of sorted CD4+, CD8+, or CD8+CD57+ T cells (not recorded which) from PBMCs. This chain's CDR3 is CASSSVTGTLNTEAFF. DNA for the CDR3: TGCGCCAGCAGCTCAGTCACAGGGACCTTGAACACTGAAGCTTTCTTT.